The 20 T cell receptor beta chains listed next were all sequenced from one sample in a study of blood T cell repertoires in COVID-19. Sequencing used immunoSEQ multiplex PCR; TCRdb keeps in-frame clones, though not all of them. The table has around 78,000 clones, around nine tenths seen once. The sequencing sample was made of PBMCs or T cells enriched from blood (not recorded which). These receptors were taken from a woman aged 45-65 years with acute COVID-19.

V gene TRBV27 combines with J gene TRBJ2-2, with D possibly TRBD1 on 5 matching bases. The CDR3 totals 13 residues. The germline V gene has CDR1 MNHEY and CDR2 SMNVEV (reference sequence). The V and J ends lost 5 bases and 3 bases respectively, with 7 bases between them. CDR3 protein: CASSRRDTGELFF. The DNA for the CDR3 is TGTGCCAGCAGTCGCAGGGACACCGGGGAGCTGTTTTTT.

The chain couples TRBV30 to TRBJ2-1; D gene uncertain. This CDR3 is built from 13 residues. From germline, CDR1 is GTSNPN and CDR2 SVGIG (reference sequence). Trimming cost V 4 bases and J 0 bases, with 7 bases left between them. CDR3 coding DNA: TGTGCCTGGAAGGCTAGCTCCTACAATGAGCAGTTCTTC. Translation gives CAWKASSYNEQFF.

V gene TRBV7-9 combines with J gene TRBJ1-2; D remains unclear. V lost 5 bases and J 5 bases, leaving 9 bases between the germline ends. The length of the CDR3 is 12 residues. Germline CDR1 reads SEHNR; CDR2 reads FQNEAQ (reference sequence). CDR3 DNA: TGTGCCAGCAGCCCGTCGGGGTATGGCTACACCTTC. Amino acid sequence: CASSPSGYGYTF.

For the CDR3, the DNA is TGCGCCAGCAGCCACGTTAGCGGGAGCTACGAGCAGTACTTC. It translates to CASSHVSGSYEQYF. V is TRBV5-1 and J is TRBJ2-7; 9 positions agree with TRBD2. There are 14 residues in the CDR3. Germline V lookup: CDR1 SGHRS, CDR2 YFSETQ. The J segment lost 3 bases and the V segment lost 4 bases, leaving 5 bases of the junction unmatched.

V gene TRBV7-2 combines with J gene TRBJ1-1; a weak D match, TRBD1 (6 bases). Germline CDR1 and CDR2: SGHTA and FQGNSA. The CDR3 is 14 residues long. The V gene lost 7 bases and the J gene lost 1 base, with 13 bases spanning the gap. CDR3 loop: CASNARGGNTEAFF. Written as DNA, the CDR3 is TGTGCCAGCAACGCCAGAGGGGGGAACACTGAAGCTTTCTTT.

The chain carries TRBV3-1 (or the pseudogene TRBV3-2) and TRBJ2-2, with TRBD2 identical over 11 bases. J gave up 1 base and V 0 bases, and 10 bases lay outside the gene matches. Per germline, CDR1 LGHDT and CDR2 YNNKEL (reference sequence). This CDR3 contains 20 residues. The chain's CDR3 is CASSQDTVLAGEVNTGELFF. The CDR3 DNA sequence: TGTGCCAGCAGCCAAGATACTGTACTAGCGGGGGAAGTGAACACCGGGGAGCTGTTTTTT.

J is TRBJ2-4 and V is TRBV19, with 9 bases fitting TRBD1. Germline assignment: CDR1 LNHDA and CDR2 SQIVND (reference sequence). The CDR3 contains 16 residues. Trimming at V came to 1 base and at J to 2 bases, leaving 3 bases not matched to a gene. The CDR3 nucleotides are TGTGCCAGTAGTATAGCGGGACAGGGAACCAAAAACATTCAGTACTTC. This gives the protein CASSIAGQGTKNIQYF.

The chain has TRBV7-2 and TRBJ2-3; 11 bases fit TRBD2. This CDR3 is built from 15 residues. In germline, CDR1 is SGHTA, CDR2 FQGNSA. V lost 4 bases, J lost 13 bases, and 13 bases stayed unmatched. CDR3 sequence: CASSSSGTSGRKEYF. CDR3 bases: TGTGCCAGCAGCTCCTCCGGGACTAGCGGCCGCAAAGAGTATTTT.

CDR3 region: CASSYPIRQFSYEQYF. In DNA, the CDR3 is TGTGCCAGCAGTTACCCCATTCGACAGTTCTCCTACGAGCAGTACTTC. The chain links TRBV6-2 or TRBV6-3 to TRBJ2-7; D possibly corresponds to TRBD1 (5 bases). Germline CDR1 reads MNHEY; CDR2 reads SVGEGT. The CDR3 has 16 amino acids. V was pared by 2 bases and J by 0 bases, with 14 bases between.

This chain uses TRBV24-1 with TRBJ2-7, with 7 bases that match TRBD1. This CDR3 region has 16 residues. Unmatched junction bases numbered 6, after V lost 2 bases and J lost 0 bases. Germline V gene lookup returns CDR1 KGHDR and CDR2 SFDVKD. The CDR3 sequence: CATSDSQGVRSYEQYF. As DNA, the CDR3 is TGTGCCACCAGTGATTCCCAGGGGGTACGCTCCTACGAGCAGTACTTC.

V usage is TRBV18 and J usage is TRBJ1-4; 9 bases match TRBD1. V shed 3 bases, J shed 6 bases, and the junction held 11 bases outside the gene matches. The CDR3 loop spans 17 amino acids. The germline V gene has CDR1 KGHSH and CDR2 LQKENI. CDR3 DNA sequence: TGTGCCAGCTCACCCCGGGGGACAGGGTTTGCAGATGAAAAACTGTTTTTT. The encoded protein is CASSPRGTGFADEKLFF.

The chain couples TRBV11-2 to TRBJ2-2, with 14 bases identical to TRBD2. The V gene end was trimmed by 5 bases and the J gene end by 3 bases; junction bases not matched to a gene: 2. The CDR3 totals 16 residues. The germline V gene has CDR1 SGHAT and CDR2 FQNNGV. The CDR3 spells CASSMTSGRDTGELFF. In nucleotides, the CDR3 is TGTGCCAGCAGCATGACTAGCGGGAGGGACACCGGGGAGCTGTTTTTT.

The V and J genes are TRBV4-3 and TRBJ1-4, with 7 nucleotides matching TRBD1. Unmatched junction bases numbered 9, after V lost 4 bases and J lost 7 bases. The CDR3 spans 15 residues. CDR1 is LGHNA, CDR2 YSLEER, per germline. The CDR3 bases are TGCGCCAGCAGCCTGGGGACAGTCAAGACTGAAAAACTGTTTTTT. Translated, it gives CASSLGTVKTEKLFF.

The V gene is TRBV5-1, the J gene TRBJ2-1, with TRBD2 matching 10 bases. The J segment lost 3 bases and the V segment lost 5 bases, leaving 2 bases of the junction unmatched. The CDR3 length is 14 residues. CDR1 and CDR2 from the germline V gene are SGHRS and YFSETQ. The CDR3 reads CASSASGSYNEQFF. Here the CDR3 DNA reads TGCGCCAGCAGTGCTAGCGGGAGCTACAATGAGCAGTTCTTC.

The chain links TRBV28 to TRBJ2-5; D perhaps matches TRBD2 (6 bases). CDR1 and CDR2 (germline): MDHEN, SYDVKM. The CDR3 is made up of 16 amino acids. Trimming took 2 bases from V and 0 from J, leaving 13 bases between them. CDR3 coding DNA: TGTGCCAGCAGTTTAATGGGGACTGGGTACCAAGAGACCCAGTACTTC. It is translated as CASSLMGTGYQETQYF.

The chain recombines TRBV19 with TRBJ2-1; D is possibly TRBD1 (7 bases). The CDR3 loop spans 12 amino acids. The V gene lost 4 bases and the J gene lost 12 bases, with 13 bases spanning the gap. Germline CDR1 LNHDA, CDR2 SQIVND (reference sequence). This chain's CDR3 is CASSRQGGGQFF. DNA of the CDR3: TGTGCCAGTAGTAGGCAGGGGGGTGGGCAGTTCTTC.

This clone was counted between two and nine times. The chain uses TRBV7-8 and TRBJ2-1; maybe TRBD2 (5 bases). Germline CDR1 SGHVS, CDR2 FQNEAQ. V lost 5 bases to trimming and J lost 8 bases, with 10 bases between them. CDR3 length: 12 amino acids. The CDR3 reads CASSRQEDEQFF. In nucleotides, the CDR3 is TGTGCCAGCAGCCGTCAGGAGGATGAGCAGTTCTTC.

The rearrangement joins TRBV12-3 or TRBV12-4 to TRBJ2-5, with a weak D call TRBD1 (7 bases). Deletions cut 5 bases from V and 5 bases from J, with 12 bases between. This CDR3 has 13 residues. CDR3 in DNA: TGTGCCAGCAGTCTGACAGGGAGGGAGACCCAGTACTTC. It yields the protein CASSLTGRETQYF.

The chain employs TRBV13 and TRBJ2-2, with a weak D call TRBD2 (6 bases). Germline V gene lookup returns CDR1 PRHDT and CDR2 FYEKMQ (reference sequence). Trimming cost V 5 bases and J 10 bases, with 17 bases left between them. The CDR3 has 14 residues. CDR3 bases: TGTGCCAGCAGCCTATACCAGGGAGGCGAGGAGCTGTTTTTT. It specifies CASSLYQGGEELFF.

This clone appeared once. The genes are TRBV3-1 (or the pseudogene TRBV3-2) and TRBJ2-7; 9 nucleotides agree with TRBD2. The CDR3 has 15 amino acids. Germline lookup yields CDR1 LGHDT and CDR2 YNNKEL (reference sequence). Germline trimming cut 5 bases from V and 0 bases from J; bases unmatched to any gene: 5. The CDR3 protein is CASSSGTSNSYEQYF. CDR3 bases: TGTGCCAGCAGCTCCGGGACTAGCAACTCCTACGAGCAGTACTTC.